The rows below give T cell receptor beta chains drawn from one sample of a study of blood T cell repertoires in COVID-19. Clones were sequenced by immunoSEQ multiplex PCR, and TCRdb holds only the in-frame ones, with some missing. This sample carries approximately 200,000 clones, 70% to 80% of them seen once, and the ten largest clones take around an eighth. The specimen sequenced was peripheral blood. The receptors were sampled from a woman in her fifties or sixties with acute or convalescent COVID-19. Both conserved end residues are part of each CDR3. Fields, in order: CDR3 DNA, CDR3 protein, D gene, J gene, V gene, clone size. A D gene is named only where the DNA matches it firmly. Some rows mark clone size as missing; the rest say once, few, many or name a class of expanded clone.

CDR3nt: TGTGCCAGCAGCTTATCGCCAGGAACAGGGCAAGAGACCCAGTACTTC
CDR3aa: CASSLSPGTGQETQYF
d_gene: .
j_gene: TRBJ2-5
v_gene: TRBV11-2
abundance: .

CDR3nt: TGTGCCAGCTCACCACCCGGATGGAGCTCCTACAATGAGCAGTTCTTC
CDR3aa: CASSPPGWSSYNEQFF
d_gene: .
j_gene: TRBJ2-1
v_gene: TRBV18
abundance: .

CDR3nt: TGTGCCAGCACTGCGGTGGGGGGAGGCTACACCTTC
CDR3aa: CASTAVGGGYTF
d_gene: .
j_gene: TRBJ1-2
v_gene: TRBV12-3/TRBV12-4
abundance: few

CDR3nt: TGTGCCAGCAGCTTAATGGAGGGTAACAATCAGCCCCAGCATTTT
CDR3aa: CASSLMEGNNQPQHF
d_gene: .
j_gene: TRBJ1-5
v_gene: TRBV7-8
abundance: .

CDR3nt: TGTGCCAGCAGTCGGTTACTAGCGGGAGTCCCCTACGAGCAGTACTTC
CDR3aa: CASSRLLAGVPYEQYF
d_gene: TRBD2
j_gene: TRBJ2-7
v_gene: TRBV27
abundance: few

CDR3nt: TGTGCCAGCAGTTTTGGGCGGAGGGATACCTATGGCTACACCTTC
CDR3aa: CASSFGRRDTYGYTF
d_gene: .
j_gene: TRBJ1-2
v_gene: TRBV28
abundance: .

CDR3nt: TGCGCCAGCAGGGGCAGTAGCTCCTACGAGCAGTACTTC
CDR3aa: CASRGSSSYEQYF
d_gene: .
j_gene: TRBJ2-7
v_gene: TRBV10-2
abundance: .

CDR3nt: TGTGCCAGCAGCTCAGTCCGCGGGTCATACAATGAGCAGTTCTTC
CDR3aa: CASSSVRGSYNEQFF
d_gene: .
j_gene: TRBJ2-1
v_gene: TRBV7-9
abundance: .

CDR3nt: TGTGCCAGCAGTTACGGAAGGGGGCGGGTAGAGACCCAGTACTTC
CDR3aa: CASSYGRGRVETQYF
d_gene: TRBD1
j_gene: TRBJ2-5
v_gene: TRBV6-2/TRBV6-3
abundance: .

CDR3nt: TGTGCCAGCAGTTGGGGCCGTACTGAAGCTTTCTTT
CDR3aa: CASSWGRTEAFF
d_gene: .
j_gene: TRBJ1-1
v_gene: TRBV12-3/TRBV12-4
abundance: few

CDR3nt: TGTGCCAGCGATGACAGAGGACTAGCGGGCCACTACGAGCAGTACTTC
CDR3aa: CASDDRGLAGHYEQYF
d_gene: TRBD2
j_gene: TRBJ2-7
v_gene: TRBV5-5
abundance: .

CDR3nt: TGTGCCAGCAGCTTCGGGTGGAGCTATGGCTACACCTTC
CDR3aa: CASSFGWSYGYTF
d_gene: .
j_gene: TRBJ1-2
v_gene: TRBV11-2
abundance: .